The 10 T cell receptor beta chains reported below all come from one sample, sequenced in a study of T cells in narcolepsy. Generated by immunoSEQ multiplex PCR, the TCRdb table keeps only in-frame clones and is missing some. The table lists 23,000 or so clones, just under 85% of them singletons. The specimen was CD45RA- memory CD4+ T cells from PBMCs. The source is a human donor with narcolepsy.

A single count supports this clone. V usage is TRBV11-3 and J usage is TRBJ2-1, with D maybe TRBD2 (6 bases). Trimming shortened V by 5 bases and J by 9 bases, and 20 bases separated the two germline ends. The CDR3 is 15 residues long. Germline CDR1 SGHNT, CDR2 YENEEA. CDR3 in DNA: TGTGCCAGCAGCCTCACCGGGACTTTAACCACTGAGCAGTTCTTC. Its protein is CASSLTGTLTTEQFF.

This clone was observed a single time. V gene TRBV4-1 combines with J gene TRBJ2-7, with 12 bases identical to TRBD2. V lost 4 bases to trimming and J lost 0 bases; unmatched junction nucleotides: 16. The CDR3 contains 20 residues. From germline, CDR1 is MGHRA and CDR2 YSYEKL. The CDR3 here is CASSPFGPGTSGPSSYEQYF. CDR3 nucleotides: TGCGCCAGCAGCCCCTTCGGCCCCGGGACTAGCGGGCCCTCCTCCTACGAGCAGTACTTC.

CDR3 loop: CASSLSLSYEQYF. The CDR3 DNA reads as TGTGCCAGCAGTTTATCCTTATCCTACGAGCAGTACTTC. The chain links TRBV27 to TRBJ2-7; D not certain. The germline V gene encodes CDR1 MNHEY and CDR2 SMNVEV (reference sequence). V was trimmed by 0 bases and J by 1 base, leaving 4 bases between them. The CDR3 is made up of 13 amino acids.

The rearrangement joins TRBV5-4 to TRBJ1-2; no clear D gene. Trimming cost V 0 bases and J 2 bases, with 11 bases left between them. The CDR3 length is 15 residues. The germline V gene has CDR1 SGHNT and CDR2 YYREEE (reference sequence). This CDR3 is CASSLELGVNYGYTF. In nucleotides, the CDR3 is TGTGCCAGCAGCTTGGAGCTGGGCGTGAACTATGGCTACACCTTC.

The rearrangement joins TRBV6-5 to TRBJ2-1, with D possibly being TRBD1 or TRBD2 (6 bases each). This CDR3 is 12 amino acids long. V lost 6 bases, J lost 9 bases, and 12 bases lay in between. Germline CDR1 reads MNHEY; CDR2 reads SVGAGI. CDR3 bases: TGTGCCAGCAGGGAGGGGGTCAGTGAGCAGTTCTTC. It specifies CASREGVSEQFF.

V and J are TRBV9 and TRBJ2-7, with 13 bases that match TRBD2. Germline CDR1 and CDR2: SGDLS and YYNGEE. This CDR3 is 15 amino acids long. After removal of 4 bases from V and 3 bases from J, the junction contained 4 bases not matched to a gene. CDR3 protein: CASSKTSGRNYEQYF. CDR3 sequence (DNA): TGTGCCAGCAGCAAGACTAGCGGGAGGAACTACGAGCAGTACTTC.

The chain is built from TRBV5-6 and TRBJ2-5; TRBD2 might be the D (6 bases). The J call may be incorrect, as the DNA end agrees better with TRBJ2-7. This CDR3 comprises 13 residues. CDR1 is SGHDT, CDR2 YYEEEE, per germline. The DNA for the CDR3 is TGTGCCAGCAGCCCGGGGAGGCGGGTCGAGCAGTACTTC. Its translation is CASSPGRRVEQYF.

Written as DNA, the CDR3 is TGTGCCAGCAGTGAGGGGACTACCAGCTACGAGCAGTACTTC. This encodes CASSEGTTSYEQYF. The rearrangement links TRBV25-1 to TRBJ2-7; 7 bases are a match to TRBD2. This CDR3 is built from 14 residues. Germline assignment: CDR1 MGHDK and CDR2 SYGVNS. J was trimmed by 3 bases and V by 3 bases; bases with no gene match: 5.

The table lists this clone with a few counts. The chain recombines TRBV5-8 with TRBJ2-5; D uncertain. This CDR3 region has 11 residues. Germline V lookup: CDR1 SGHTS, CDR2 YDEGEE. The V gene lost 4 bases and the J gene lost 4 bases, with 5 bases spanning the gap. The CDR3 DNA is TGTGCCAGCAGCCCTCGAGAGACCCAGTACTTC. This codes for CASSPRETQYF.

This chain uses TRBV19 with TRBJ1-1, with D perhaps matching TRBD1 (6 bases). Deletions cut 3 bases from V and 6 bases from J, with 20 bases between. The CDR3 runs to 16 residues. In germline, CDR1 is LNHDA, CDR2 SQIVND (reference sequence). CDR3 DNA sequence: TGTGCCAGTAGTATGCAGCAGGGGAATTTATTAGCTGAAGCTTTCTTT. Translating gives CASSMQQGNLLAEAFF.